The 28 T cell receptor beta chains below all came from one sample that was sequenced in a study of OX40 agonist ivuxolimab in advanced cancers. Clones were sequenced by immunoSEQ multiplex PCR, and TCRdb holds only the in-frame ones, with some missing. Of roughly 70,000 clones in the sample, roughly four fifths are singletons; the top ten hold 6.7%. Sequencing was performed on CD4+ or CD8+ T cells sorted from blood, taken in a trial of the OX40 agonist ivuxolimab. Source of these receptors: an adult with an advanced solid tumor such as melanoma, head and neck, liver or kidney cancer.

The CDR3 loop reads CATTPGPISSNYGYTF. The CDR3 DNA reads TGTGCCACCACCCCGGGCCCAATTTCCTCTAACTATGGCTACACCTTC. The V gene is TRBV10-3, the J gene TRBJ1-2; unclear D gene. V was shortened by 10 bases and J by 0 bases, with 21 bases between the two germline ends. CDR3 length: 16 amino acids. CDR1 and CDR2 (germline): ENHRY, SYGVKD.

The rearrangement uses TRBV6-6 and TRBJ1-6; D unresolved. The CDR3 spans 12 residues. Germline assignment: CDR1 MNHNY and CDR2 SVGAGI (reference sequence). Trimming took 5 bases from V and 7 from J, leaving 6 bases between them. The chain's CDR3 is CASSRGNSPLHF. CDR3 DNA sequence: TGTGCCAGCAGTCGAGGGAATTCACCCCTCCACTTT.

The chain has TRBV7-2 and TRBJ1-2, with a tentative D call TRBD1 (5 bases). Between the trimmed V and J ends, which lost 1 base and 8 bases, there was a span of 14 bases. Germline-derived CDR1 and CDR2 are SGHTA and FQGNSA. The length of the CDR3 is 14 residues. The CDR3 region is CASSLGGISGGYTF. CDR3 sequence (DNA): TGTGCCAGCAGCTTAGGGGGAATTTCAGGGGGCTACACCTTC.

V and J are TRBV7-2 and TRBJ2-2, with 9 nucleotides matching TRBD2. The V gene end was trimmed by 1 base and the J gene end by 5 bases; junction bases not matched to a gene: 2. From germline, CDR1 is SGHTA and CDR2 FQGNSA. This CDR3 is 15 amino acids long. CDR3 sequence reads: CASSLEGLATGELFF. In nucleotides, the CDR3 is TGTGCCAGCAGCTTAGAAGGACTAGCGACCGGGGAGCTGTTTTTT.

Only one count was recorded for this clone. V gene TRBV19 combines with J gene TRBJ1-5; TRBD1 aligns across 8 bases. Per the germline V gene, CDR1 is LNHDA and CDR2 is SQIVND (reference sequence). CDR3 length: 13 amino acids. V shed 5 bases and J 7 bases; nucleotides not matched to a gene: 4. CDR3 nucleotide sequence: TGTGCCAGTAGTGGACAGGGTGGGCAGCCCCAGCATTTT. Translated, it gives CASSGQGGQPQHF.

The rearrangement joins TRBV6-5 to TRBJ2-1; the match to TRBD1 covers 7 bases. The CDR3 is 16 amino acids. In germline, CDR1 is MNHEY, CDR2 SVGAGI. With 0 bases clipped from V and 4 bases from J, the junction kept 6 bases outside the gene matches. The CDR3 loop is CASSYSRGGRYNEQFF. The CDR3 DNA sequence: TGTGCCAGCAGTTACTCGAGAGGGGGCCGTTACAATGAGCAGTTCTTC.

The chain carries TRBV15 and TRBJ2-4; weak D call: TRBD2 (5 bases). CDR3 length equals 16 residues. V lost 0 bases and J 1 base, leaving 10 bases between the germline ends. CDR1 is LNHNV, CDR2 YYDKDF, per germline (reference sequence). CDR3 region: CATSRDMDFAKNIQYF. Here the CDR3 DNA reads TGTGCCACCAGCAGAGATATGGACTTTGCCAAAAACATTCAGTACTTC.

The V and J genes are TRBV7-2 and TRBJ2-7, with 9 bases identical to TRBD1. Germline V gene data show CDR1 as SGHTA and CDR2 as FQGNSA. Trimming at V came to 1 base and at J to 6 bases, leaving 7 bases not matched to a gene. The CDR3 loop spans 15 amino acids. The CDR3 is CASSLEWTGEREQYF. CDR3 DNA: TGTGCCAGCAGCTTAGAATGGACAGGGGAACGCGAGCAGTACTTC. The variable domain in full, with the rest retrieved from reference TRBV7-2 and TRBJ2-7, is GAGVSQSPSNKVTEKGKDVELRCDPISGHTALYWYRQSLGQGLEFLIYFQGNSAPDKSGLPSDRFSAERTGGSVSTLTIQRTQQEDSAVYLCASSLEWTGEREQYFGPGTRLTVT.

The V call is TRBV29-1, the J call TRBJ2-5, with D possibly matching TRBD2 (6 bases). V lost 1 base and J 0 bases, leaving 12 bases between the germline ends. This CDR3 has 15 residues. Germline assignment: CDR1 SQVTM and CDR2 ANQGSEA. CDR3: CSVEGRRDYQETQYF. DNA of the CDR3: TGCAGCGTTGAAGGGCGCCGGGACTACCAAGAGACCCAGTACTTC.

V is TRBV1 and J is TRBJ2-5; the table gives TRBD2 as D, unverified against the DNA. The J call may not be correct, given that the DNA end is closer to TRBJ2-7. TRBV1 is a pseudogene locus. There are 12 residues in the CDR3. The CDR3 DNA reads TGCACCAGCAACAGACTAGACAACGAGCAGTACTTC. It encodes CTSNRLDNEQYF.

This sequence joins TRBV19 and TRBJ1-1; D unresolved. The CDR3 loop spans 12 amino acids. Trimming cost V 11 bases and J 3 bases, with 13 bases left between them. Looked up from germline, CDR1 is LNHDA and CDR2 is SQIVND (reference sequence). CDR3 nucleotide sequence: TGTGCCCCCCCCGGGGAGGACACTGAAGCTTTCTTT. This sequence encodes CAPPGEDTEAFF.

This rearrangement joins TRBV4-2 to TRBJ2-4; a weak D match, TRBD2 (5 bases). The CDR3 runs to 15 residues. Trimming shortened V by 0 bases and J by 3 bases, and 9 bases separated the two germline ends. In germline, CDR1 is LGHNA, CDR2 YNFKEQ. The CDR3 here is CASSQDPGGKNIQYF. DNA of the CDR3: TGTGCCAGCAGCCAAGATCCAGGAGGCAAAAACATTCAGTACTTC.

This sequence joins TRBV4-2 and TRBJ2-6; TRBD2 aligns across 8 bases. V lost 3 bases and J lost 4; bases outside the gene matches: 2. The CDR3 covers 15 residues. Germline V gene data show CDR1 as LGHNA and CDR2 as YNFKEQ. The DNA for the CDR3 is TGTGCCAGCAGCCAGACTAGCGCGGGGGCCAACGTCCTGACTTTC. This sequence encodes CASSQTSAGANVLTF.

This clone was counted between two and nine times. V and J are TRBV18 and TRBJ2-5, with unresolved D. The CDR3 is 12 amino acids. Germline V gene lookup returns CDR1 KGHSH and CDR2 LQKENI. V was trimmed by 3 bases and J by 5 bases, leaving 7 bases between them. The CDR3 here is CASSPDGETQYF. The DNA of the CDR3 is TGTGCCAGCTCACCTGACGGGGAGACCCAGTACTTC.

The chain carries TRBV5-4 and TRBJ1-2, with 7 bases identical to TRBD1. V lost 4 bases, J lost 4 bases, and 16 bases stayed unmatched. From germline, CDR1 is SGHNT and CDR2 YYREEE (reference sequence). CDR3 length equals 17 residues. Written as DNA, the CDR3 is TGTGCCAGCAGCCCTGGACAGGCCAGAGCCATCATCTATGGCTACACCTTC. This translates into CASSPGQARAIIYGYTF.

V gene TRBV5-5 combines with J gene TRBJ2-2; TRBD1 or TRBD2 may be the D gene (5 bases each). Trimming left V 3 bases short and J 0 bases short, with 18 bases between. CDR3 size: 18 residues. CDR1 is SGHKS and CDR2 is YYEKEE in the germline V gene (reference sequence). The CDR3 here is CASSWRPRDSPNTGELFF. The CDR3, as DNA: TGTGCCAGCAGCTGGAGGCCCAGAGACAGCCCGAACACCGGGGAGCTGTTTTTT.

There are a few counts of this clone. CDR3 in DNA: TGCGCCAGCAGGAGGGACGAAACTGAAGCTTTCTTT. Protein product: CASRRDETEAFF. The chain is built from TRBV5-1 and TRBJ1-1; perhaps TRBD1 as D (5 bases). Germline CDR1 and CDR2: SGHRS and YFSETQ. Trimming removed 5 bases from V and 5 bases from J, with 10 bases in between. This CDR3 contains 12 residues.

This chain uses TRBV4-1 with TRBJ2-3; 7 bases agree with TRBD2. Trimming removed 4 bases from V and 1 base from J; junction bases left unmatched: 5. Germline values: CDR1 MGHRA, CDR2 YSYEKL. This CDR3 is 15 amino acids long. The CDR3 sequence is CASSPVSGGTDTQYF. The DNA of the CDR3 is TGCGCCAGCAGCCCCGTGAGCGGGGGCACAGATACGCAGTATTTT.

The V call is TRBV19, the J call TRBJ1-4, with no clear D. V was clipped by 11 bases and J by 1 base, with 8 bases between them. Germline loops: CDR1 LNHDA, CDR2 SQIVND (reference sequence). This CDR3 has 12 residues. The CDR3, as DNA: TGTGCCGTGGGCAGAACTAATGAAAAACTGTTTTTT. Its translation: CAVGRTNEKLFF.

The chain joins TRBV7-9 to TRBJ2-5, with TRBD1 identical over 9 bases. This CDR3 has 15 amino acids. V was pared by 3 bases and J by 3 bases, with 5 bases of the junction left unmatched. Germline CDR1 SEHNR, CDR2 FQNEAQ (reference sequence). CDR3 sequence: CASSFPGTGKETQYF. DNA for the CDR3: TGTGCCAGCAGCTTCCCCGGGACAGGGAAAGAGACCCAGTACTTC.

The chain carries TRBV6-5 and TRBJ1-1, with 9 bases lining up with TRBD1. CDR3 length equals 15 residues. Germline V CDR1 and CDR2: MNHEY, SVGAGI. V dropped 2 bases and J dropped 0; count of bases not matched to a gene: 1. CDR3 DNA sequence: TGTGCCAGCAGTTACGGACAGGGGATGAACACTGAAGCTTTCTTT. Residues: CASSYGQGMNTEAFF.

This chain joins TRBV19 and TRBJ2-2, with unresolved D. Germline V gene lookup returns CDR1 LNHDA and CDR2 SQIVND (reference sequence). V was clipped by 8 bases and J by 3 bases, with 22 bases between them. The CDR3 sequence is 17 residues long. For the CDR3, the DNA is TGTGCCAGTGCTGCTTGGAAGGGCGCCGTGTACACCGGGGAGCTGTTTTTT. This gives the protein CASAAWKGAVYTGELFF.

This chain connects TRBV7-1 to TRBJ2-7, with D perhaps TRBD1 (6 bases). TRBV7-1 is identified as an open reading frame with a role that is uncertain. The V and J ends lost 5 bases and 8 bases respectively, with 13 bases between them. This CDR3 has 12 residues. CDR3: CASSHPTGKQYF. CDR3 DNA sequence: TGTGCCAGCAGCCACCCGACAGGAAAGCAGTACTTC.

This clone has just one count. This rearrangement joins TRBV4-1 to TRBJ2-3; 12 bases are shared with TRBD2. With V trimmed by 0 bases and J by 3 bases, 10 bases remained unmatched. Looked up from germline, CDR1 is MGHRA and CDR2 is YSYEKL. The CDR3 has 19 amino acids. The CDR3 DNA follows: TGCGCCAGCAGCCAAGACCGCCAACTAGCGGGGGGTAGGACAGATACGCAGTATTTT. It translates to CASSQDRQLAGGRTDTQYF.

The J gene is TRBJ2-2, the V gene TRBV2; TRBD1 might be the D (6 bases). The CDR3 is 16 residues long. The germline gives CDR1 SNHLY, CDR2 FYNNEI. V lost 0 bases and J lost 1, with 9 bases in between. The chain's CDR3 is CASSEARGWNTGELFF. The CDR3 nucleotides read TGTGCCAGCAGTGAAGCTAGGGGGTGGAACACCGGGGAGCTGTTTTTT.

The chain combines TRBV10-3 with TRBJ2-5; D is possibly TRBD1 or TRBD2 (5 bases each). CDR3 size: 14 residues. The V gene lost 0 bases and the J gene lost 4 bases, with 9 bases spanning the gap. Germline V gives CDR1 ENHRY, CDR2 SYGVKD. CDR3 region: CAISESGDAETQYF. CDR3 in DNA: TGTGCCATCAGTGAGTCGGGGGATGCAGAGACCCAGTACTTC.

The chain links TRBV7-9 to TRBJ2-7; 7 bases map to TRBD2. This CDR3 region has 14 residues. Trimming at V came to 5 bases and at J to 6 bases, leaving 10 bases not matched to a gene. The V gene's germline CDR1 is SEHNR and CDR2 FQNEAQ (reference sequence). For the CDR3, the DNA is TGTGCCAGCAGCCGAGGGAGCGGGAAAGGCGAGCAGTACTTC. It encodes CASSRGSGKGEQYF. The full variable domain, its missing parts supplied by reference TRBV7-9 and TRBJ2-7, is DTGVSQNPRHKITKRGQNVTFRCDPISEHNRLYWYRQTLGQGPEFLTYFQNEAQLEKSRLLSDRFSAERPKGSFSTLEIQRTEQGDSAMYLCASSRGSGKGEQYFGPGTRLTVT.

The rearrangement uses TRBV5-1 and TRBJ2-7; D might be TRBD2 (6 bases). CDR3 length equals 16 residues. CDR1 is SGHRS and CDR2 is YFSETQ in the germline V gene. Trimming removed 0 bases at V and 6 bases at J, with 19 bases between. The CDR3 is CASSLEGSLANSEQYF. Written as DNA, the CDR3 is TGCGCCAGCAGCTTGGAGGGATCCCTAGCGAATTCCGAGCAGTACTTC.